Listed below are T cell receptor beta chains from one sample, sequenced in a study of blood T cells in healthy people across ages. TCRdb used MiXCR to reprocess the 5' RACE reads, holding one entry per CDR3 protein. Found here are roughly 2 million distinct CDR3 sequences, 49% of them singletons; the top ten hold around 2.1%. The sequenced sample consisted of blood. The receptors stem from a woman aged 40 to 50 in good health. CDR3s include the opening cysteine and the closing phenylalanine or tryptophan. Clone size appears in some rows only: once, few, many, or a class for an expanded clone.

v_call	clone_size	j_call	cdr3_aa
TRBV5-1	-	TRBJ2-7	CASNLAGAYEQYF
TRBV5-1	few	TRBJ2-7	CASSLDSLDSYEQYF
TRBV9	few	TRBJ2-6	CASSVGTGGSGANVLTF
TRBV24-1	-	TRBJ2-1	CATSYRSREQFF
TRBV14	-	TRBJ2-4	CASSQDQSRGKGRNIQYF
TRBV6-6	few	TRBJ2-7	CASSYIRYEQYF
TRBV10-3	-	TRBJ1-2	CAISATGNHGYTF
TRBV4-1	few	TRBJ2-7	CASSQLTTGVHEQYF
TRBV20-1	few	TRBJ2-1	CSAPVSYNEQFF
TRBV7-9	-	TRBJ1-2	CASSLGTGRTYDYTF
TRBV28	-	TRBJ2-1	CASSLRLAGFSYNEQFF